The clone carrying this T cell receptor (beta chain) was recorded many times. Antigen: not known. The data stem from a study of early T cells in non-severe SARS-CoV-2 infection. Unique molecular identifiers were attached to individual cDNA molecules. A single record per CDR3 protein comes from TCRdb applying MiXCR to the 5' RACE reads. This table has tens of thousands of distinct CDR3 sequences, around 9% appearing once. Study-level points and caveats: Using VDJdb, the matching emphasized anti-spike CD8 responses while missing private and CD4 specificities.

Germline V gene sequence: CDR1 MGHDK, CDR2 SYGVNS. The V and J ends lost 8 bases and 4 bases, in that order; junction bases with no gene match: 11. The CDR3 runs 16 residues. The sequence derives from an adult who was a healthcare worker with PCR-confirmed SARS-CoV-2 infection or an uninfected control (not recorded which). V usage is TRBV25-1 and J usage is TRBJ2-3, with 11 bases aligning to TRBD1. Material: whole blood. The CDR3: CASSWTGGLSPDTQYF. The CDR3 DNA reads as TGTGCCAGCTCTTGGACAGGGGGCTTGTCCCCAGATACGCAGTATTTT.